The T cell receptor beta chain described here comes from a study of blood T cell repertoires in COVID-19. Study information: Donors in the United States, Italy and Spain gave samples during acute or convalescent COVID-19. The cDNA or gDNA used as material had been derived from T cells, B-cell-depleted T cells, or PBMCs.

Study processing details: Reference gene primer amplification gave nucleated cell count estimates. Repertoires were generated with immunoSEQ multiplex PCR, while TCRdb's copy carries only in-frame clones and drops some. From that table come the V and J calls and clone size; the DNA was used to work out D and trimming. The table lists approximately 89,000 clones, around 85% of them singletons. CDR3 length: 13 amino acids. V lost 2 bases, J lost 4 bases, and 7 bases lay in between. Germline lookup yields CDR1 KGHDR and CDR2 SFDVKD. The table lists this clone with a few counts. This chain uses TRBV24-1 with TRBJ1-2; unclear D gene. The sequenced sample consisted of peripheral blood. The source of this sequence is a woman in her 70s with acute or convalescent COVID-19. CDR3 nucleotides: TGTGCCACCAGTGATTACACGTTCTATGGCTACACCTTC. Encoded protein: CATSDYTFYGYTF.